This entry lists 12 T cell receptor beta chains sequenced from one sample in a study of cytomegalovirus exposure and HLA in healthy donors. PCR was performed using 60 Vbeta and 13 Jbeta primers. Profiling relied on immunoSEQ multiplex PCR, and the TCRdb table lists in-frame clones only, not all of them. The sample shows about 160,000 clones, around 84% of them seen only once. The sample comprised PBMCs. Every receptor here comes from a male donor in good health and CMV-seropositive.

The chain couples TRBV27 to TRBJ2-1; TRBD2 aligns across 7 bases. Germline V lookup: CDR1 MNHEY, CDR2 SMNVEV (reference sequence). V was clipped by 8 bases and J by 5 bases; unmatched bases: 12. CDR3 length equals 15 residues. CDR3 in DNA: TGTGCCAGCCCTTTGTCCGGCCTAGCGGACAATGAGCAGTTCTTC. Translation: CASPLSGLADNEQFF.

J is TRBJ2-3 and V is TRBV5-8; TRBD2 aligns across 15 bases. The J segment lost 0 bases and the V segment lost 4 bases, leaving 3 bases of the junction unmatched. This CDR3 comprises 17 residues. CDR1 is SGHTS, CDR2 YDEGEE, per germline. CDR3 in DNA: TGTGCCAGCAGCATGGGACTAGCGGGAGGCAGCACAGATACGCAGTATTTT. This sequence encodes CASSMGLAGGSTDTQYF.

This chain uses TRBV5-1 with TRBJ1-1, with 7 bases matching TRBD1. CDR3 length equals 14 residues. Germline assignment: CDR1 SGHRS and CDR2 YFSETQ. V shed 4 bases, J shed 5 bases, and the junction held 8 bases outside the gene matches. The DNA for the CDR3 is TGCGCCAGCAGCCTGACAGGGACGGGAACTGAAGCTTTCTTT. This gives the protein CASSLTGTGTEAFF. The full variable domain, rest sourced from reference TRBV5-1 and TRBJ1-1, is KAGVTQTPRYLIKTRGQQVTLSCSPISGHRSVSWYQQTPGQGLQFLFEYFSETQRNKGNFPGRFSGRQFSNSRSEMNVSTLELGDSALYLCASSLTGTGTEAFFGQGTRLTVV.

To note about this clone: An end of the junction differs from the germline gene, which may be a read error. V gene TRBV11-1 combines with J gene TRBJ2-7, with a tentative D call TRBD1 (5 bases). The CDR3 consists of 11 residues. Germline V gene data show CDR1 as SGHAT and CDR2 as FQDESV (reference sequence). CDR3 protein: CASSHRPMWVF. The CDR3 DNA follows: TGTGCCAGCAGCCACAGGCCCATGTGGGTCTTC. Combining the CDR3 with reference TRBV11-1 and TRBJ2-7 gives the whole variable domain EAEVAQSPRYKITEKSQAVAFWCDPISGHATLYWYRQILGQGPELLVQFQDESVVDDSQLPKDRFSAERLKGVDSTLKIQPAELGDSAMYLCASSHRPMWVFGPGTRLTVT.

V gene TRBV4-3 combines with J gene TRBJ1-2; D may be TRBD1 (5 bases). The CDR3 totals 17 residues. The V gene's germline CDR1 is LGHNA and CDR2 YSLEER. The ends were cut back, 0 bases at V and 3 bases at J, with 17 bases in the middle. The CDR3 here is CASSQDFMTAMDYGYTF. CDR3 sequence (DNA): TGCGCCAGCAGCCAAGATTTCATGACAGCCATGGACTATGGCTACACCTTC.

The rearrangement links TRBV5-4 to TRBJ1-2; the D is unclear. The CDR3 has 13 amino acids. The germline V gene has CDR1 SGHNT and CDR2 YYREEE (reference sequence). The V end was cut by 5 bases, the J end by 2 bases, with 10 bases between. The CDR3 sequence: CASRGGLNYGYTF. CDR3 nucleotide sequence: TGTGCCAGCAGGGGTGGACTCAACTATGGCTACACCTTC. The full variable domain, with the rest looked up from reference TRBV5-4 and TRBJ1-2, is ETGVTQSPTHLIKTRGQQVTLRCSSQSGHNTVSWYQQALGQGPQFIFQYYREEENGRGNFPPRFSGLQFPNYSSELNVNALELDDSALYLCASRGGLNYGYTFGSGTRLTVV.

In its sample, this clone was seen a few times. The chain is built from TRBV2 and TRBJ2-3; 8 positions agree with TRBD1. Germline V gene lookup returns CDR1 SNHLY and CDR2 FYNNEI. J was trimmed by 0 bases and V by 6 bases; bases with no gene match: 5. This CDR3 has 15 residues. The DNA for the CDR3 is TGTGCCAGCAGGAAACGGGACAGGAGCACAGATACGCAGTATTTT. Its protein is CASRKRDRSTDTQYF.

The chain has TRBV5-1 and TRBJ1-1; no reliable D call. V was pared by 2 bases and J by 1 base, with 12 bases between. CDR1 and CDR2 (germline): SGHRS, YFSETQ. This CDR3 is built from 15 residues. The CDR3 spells CASSFTFAENTEAFF. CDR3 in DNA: TGCGCCAGCAGCTTTACTTTTGCGGAGAACACTGAAGCTTTCTTT.

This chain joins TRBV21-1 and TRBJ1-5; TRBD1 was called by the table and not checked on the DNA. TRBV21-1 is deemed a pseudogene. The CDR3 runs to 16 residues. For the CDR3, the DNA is TGTGCCAGCAGCGGCCGACAGGGCACGGAAGATCAGCCCCAGCATTTT. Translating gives CASSGRQGTEDQPQHF.

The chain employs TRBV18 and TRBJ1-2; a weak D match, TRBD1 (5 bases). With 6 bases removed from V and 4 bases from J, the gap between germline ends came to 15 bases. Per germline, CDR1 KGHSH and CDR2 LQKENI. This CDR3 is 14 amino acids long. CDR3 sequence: CASSPGVLGYGYTF. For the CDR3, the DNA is TGTGCCAGCTCCCCGGGGGTTCTTGGCTATGGCTACACCTTC. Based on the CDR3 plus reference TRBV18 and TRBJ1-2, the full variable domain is NAGVMQNPRHLVRRRGQEARLRCSPMKGHSHVYWYRQLPEEGLKFMVYLQKENIIDESGMPKERFSAEFPKEGPSILRIQQVVRGDSAAYFCASSPGVLGYGYTFGSGTRLTVV.

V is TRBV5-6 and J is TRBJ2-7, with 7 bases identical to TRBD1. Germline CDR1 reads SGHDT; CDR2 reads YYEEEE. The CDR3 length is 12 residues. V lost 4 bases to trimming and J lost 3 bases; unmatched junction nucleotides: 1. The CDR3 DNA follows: TGTGCCAGCAGCAGGGGGCTCTACGAGCAGTACTTC. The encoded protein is CASSRGLYEQYF.

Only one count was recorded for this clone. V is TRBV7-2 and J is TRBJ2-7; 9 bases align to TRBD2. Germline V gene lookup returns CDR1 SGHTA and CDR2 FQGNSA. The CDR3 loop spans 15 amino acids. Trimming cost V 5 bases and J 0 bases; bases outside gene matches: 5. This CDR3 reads CASSPPSGISYEQYF. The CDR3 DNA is TGTGCCAGCAGCCCCCCTAGCGGGATCTCCTACGAGCAGTACTTC.